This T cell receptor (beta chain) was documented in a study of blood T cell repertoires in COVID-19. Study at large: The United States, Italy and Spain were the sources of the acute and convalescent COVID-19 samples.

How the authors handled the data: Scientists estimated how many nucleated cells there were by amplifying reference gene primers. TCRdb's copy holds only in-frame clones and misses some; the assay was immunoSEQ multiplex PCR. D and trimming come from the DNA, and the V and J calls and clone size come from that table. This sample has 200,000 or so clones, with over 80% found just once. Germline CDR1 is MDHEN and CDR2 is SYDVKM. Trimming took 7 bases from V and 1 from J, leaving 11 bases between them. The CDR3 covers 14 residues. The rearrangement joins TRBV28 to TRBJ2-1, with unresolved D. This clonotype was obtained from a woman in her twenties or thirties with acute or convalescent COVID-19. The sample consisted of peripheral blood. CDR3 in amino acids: CASTPPGSYNEQFF. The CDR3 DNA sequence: TGTGCCAGCACCCCCCCCGGGTCCTACAATGAGCAGTTCTTC.